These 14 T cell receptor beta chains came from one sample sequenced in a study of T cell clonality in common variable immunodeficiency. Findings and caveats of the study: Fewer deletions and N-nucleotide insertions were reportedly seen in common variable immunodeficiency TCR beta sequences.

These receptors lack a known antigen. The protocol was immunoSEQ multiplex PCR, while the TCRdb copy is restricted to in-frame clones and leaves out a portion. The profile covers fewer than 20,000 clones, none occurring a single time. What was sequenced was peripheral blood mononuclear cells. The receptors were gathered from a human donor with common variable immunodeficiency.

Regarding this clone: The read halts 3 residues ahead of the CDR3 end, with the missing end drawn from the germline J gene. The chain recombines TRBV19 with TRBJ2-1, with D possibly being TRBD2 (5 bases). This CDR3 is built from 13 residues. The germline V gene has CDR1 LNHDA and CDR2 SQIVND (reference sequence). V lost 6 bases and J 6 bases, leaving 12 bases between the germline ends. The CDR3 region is CASSASGSNEQFF. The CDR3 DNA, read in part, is TGTGCCAGTAGCGCCTCGGGGAGCAATGAG.

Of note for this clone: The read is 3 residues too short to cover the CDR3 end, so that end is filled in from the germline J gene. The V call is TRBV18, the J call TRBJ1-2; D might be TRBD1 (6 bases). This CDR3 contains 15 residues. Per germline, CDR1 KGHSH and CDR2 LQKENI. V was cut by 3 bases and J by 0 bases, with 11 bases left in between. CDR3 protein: CASSPDKGANYGYTF. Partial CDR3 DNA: TGTGCCAGCTCACCCGATAAGGGGGCTAACTATGGC.

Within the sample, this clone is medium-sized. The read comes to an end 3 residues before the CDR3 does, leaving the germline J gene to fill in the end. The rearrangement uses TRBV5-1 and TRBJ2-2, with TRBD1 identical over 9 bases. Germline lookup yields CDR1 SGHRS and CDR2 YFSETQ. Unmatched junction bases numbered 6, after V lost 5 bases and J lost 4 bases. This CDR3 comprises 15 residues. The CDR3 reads CASRTGTGLTGELFF. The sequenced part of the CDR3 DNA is TGCGCCAGCAGGACCGGGACAGGGCTCACCGGGGAG.

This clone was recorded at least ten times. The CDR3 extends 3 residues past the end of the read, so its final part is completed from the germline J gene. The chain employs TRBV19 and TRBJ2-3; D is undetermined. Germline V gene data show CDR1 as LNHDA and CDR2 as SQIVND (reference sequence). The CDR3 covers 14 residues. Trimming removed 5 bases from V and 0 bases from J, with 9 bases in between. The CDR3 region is CASSQRTSTDTQYF. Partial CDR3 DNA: TGTGCCAGTAGTCAAAGAACTAGCACAGATACG.

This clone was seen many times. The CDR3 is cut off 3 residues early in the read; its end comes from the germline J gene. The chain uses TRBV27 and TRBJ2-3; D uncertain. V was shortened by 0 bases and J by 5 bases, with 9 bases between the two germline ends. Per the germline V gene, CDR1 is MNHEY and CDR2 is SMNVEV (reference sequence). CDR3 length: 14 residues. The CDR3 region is CASSLSITIDTQYF. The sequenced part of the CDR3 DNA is TGTGCCAGCAGTTTATCGATTACTATAGATACG.

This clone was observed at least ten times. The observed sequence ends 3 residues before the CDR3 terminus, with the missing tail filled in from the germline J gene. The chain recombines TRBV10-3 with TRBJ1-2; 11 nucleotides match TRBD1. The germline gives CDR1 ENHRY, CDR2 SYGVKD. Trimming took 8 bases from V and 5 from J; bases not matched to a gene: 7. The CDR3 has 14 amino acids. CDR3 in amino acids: CAIGQGADAYGYTF. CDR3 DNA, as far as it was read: TGTGCCATCGGACAGGGGGCGGACGCTTATGGC.

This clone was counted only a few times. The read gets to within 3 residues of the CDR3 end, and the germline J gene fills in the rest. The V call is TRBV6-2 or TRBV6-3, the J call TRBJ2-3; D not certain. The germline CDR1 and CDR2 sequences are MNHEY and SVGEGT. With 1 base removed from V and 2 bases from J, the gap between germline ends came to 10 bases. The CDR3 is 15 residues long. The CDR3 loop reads CASSYYGGPTDTQYF. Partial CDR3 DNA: TGTGCCAGCAGTTACTATGGCGGCCCCACAGATACG.

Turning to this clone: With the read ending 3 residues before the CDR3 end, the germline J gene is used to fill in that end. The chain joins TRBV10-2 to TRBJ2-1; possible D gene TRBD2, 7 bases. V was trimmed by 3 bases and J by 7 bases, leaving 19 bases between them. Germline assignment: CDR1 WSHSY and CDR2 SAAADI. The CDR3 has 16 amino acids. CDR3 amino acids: CASSEGGALIKNEQFF. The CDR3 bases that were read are TGCGCCAGCAGTGAAGGGGGGGCCCTAATTAAGAATGAG.

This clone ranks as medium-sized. The CDR3 sequence is CASSSYRETEAFF. The CDR3 DNA, read in part, is TGTGCCAGCAGCTCGTACAGGGAAACTGAA. The chain uses TRBV7-3 and TRBJ1-1; possibly TRBD1 for D (6 bases). The CDR3 end is not reached by the read, which stops 3 residues before it; the germline J gene fills it in. The CDR3 spans 13 residues. Germline CDR1 is SGHTA and CDR2 is FQGTGA. The V end was cut by 4 bases, the J end by 5 bases, with 11 bases between.

Here the CDR3 reads CASSERTGLANTGELFF. The covered CDR3 bases are TGTGCCAGCAGTGAACGGACAGGCCTCGCGAACACCGGGGAG. The rearrangement uses TRBV6-1 and TRBJ2-2, with 7 bases identical to TRBD1. The read stops 3 residues short of the end of the CDR3; the missing end is completed from the germline J gene. V trimming: 2 bases; J trimming: 0 bases; junction bases outside the gene matches: 6. CDR1 MNHNS and CDR2 SASEGT come from the germline V gene. The CDR3 is 17 residues long.

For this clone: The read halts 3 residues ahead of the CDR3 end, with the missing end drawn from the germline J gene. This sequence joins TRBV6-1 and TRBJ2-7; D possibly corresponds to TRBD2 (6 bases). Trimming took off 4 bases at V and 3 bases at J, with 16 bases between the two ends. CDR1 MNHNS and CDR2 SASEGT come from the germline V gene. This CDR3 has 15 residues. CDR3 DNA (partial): TGTGCCAGCAGTGGATCGGGACTGAAAATCTACGAG. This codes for CASSGSGLKIYE. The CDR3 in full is CASSGSGLKIYEQYF.

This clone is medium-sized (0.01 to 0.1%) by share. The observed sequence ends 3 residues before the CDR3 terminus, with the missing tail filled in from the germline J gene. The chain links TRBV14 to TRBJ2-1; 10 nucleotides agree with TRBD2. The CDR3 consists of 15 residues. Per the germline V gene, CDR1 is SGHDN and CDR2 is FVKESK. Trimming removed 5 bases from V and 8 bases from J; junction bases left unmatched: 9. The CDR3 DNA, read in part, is TGTGCCAGCAGCATACAGCGGGGGGGCCTCCATGAG. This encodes CASSIQRGGLHE. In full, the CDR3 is CASSIQRGGLHEQFF.

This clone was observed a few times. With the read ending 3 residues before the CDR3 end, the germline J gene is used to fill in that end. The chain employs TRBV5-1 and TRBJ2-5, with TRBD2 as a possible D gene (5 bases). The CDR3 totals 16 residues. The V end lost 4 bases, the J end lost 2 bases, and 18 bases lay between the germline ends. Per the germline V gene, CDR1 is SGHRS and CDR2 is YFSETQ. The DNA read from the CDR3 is TGCGCCAGCAGCCCCGGGGAGCGGCGACCTCAAGAGACC. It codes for CASSPGERRPQET. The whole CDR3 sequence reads CASSPGERRPQETQYF.

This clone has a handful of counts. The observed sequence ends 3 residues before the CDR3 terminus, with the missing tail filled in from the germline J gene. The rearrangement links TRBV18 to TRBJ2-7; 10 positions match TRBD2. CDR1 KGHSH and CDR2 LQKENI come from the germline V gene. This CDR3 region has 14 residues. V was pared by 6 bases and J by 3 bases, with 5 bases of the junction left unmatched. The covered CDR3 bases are TGTGCCAGCTCCATTAGCGGGGGGCGCTACGAG. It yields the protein CASSISGGRYE. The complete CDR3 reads CASSISGGRYEQYF.